Presented here are 24 T cell receptor beta chains from one specimen sequenced in a study of blood T cell repertoires in COVID-19 (dated by TCRdb to 2019 to 2021). The library relied on the immunoSEQ multiplex PCR assay. As stored in TCRdb, this immuneACCESS dataset retains in-frame rearrangements with V and J assigned. A fraction of the clones does not appear; measured against another copy, unresolved V genes explain less than half of the discrepancy, and the remainder lacks a known reason. This sample lists some 340,000 clones; around 82% were detected once. The top ten clonotypes cover around 3% of the sample. Source material: peripheral blood. These receptors originate from a man aged 25-40 years with active or convalescent COVID-19.

This chain uses TRBV9 with TRBJ2-1, with a possible D match to TRBD2 (6 bases). V was pared by 3 bases and J by 8 bases, with 18 bases between. The V gene's germline CDR1 is SGDLS and CDR2 YYNGEE. The CDR3 is 15 residues long. The CDR3 reads CASSARDPGGDEQFF. The CDR3 coding sequence is TGTGCCAGCAGCGCCCGGGACCCCGGCGGGGATGAGCAGTTCTTC.

This chain's CDR3 is CASSGGALGTQYF. CDR3 sequence (DNA): TGTGCCAGCAGCGGGGGGGCCTTAGGGACCCAGTACTTC. This chain joins TRBV7-2 and TRBJ2-5; tentative D call: TRBD2 (7 bases). The germline V gene has CDR1 SGHTA and CDR2 FQGNSA. V gave up 5 bases and J gave up 7 bases, with 14 bases separating them. The CDR3 has 13 amino acids.

This clone was detected a few times. The CDR3 reads CATSTGQGTGELFF. The CDR3 DNA reads TGTGCCACCAGCACCGGACAGGGGACCGGGGAGCTGTTTTTT. The chain joins TRBV24-1 to TRBJ2-2; 9 bases line up with TRBD1. Losses at the gene ends were 7 bases for V and 5 bases for J; bases not matched to a gene: 4. CDR3 length: 14 residues. CDR1 and CDR2 (germline): KGHDR, SFDVKD.

CDR3 sequence reads: CASSQAVGRGDGYTF. CDR3 nucleotides: TGCGCCAGCAGCCAAGCGGTCGGAAGGGGTGATGGCTACACCTTC. This chain connects TRBV4-3 to TRBJ1-2; possibly TRBD1 for D (5 bases). Trimming took 1 base from V and 6 from J, leaving 15 bases between them. CDR1 and CDR2 from the germline V gene are LGHNA and YSLEER. This CDR3 has 15 residues.

This chain joins TRBV30 and TRBJ2-5; D may be TRBD1 (7 bases). V lost 5 bases and J lost 5, with 12 bases in between. Germline-derived CDR1 and CDR2 are GTSNPN and SVGIG (reference sequence). The CDR3 contains 12 residues. The CDR3 here is CAWSAGGETQYF. In nucleotides, the CDR3 is TGTGCCTGGTCTGCAGGGGGGGAGACCCAGTACTTC.

The DNA of the CDR3 is TGTGCCAGTAGTATGAGCAGGGGGCAAGAGACCCAGTACTTC. Residues: CASSMSRGQETQYF. V is TRBV19 and J is TRBJ2-5; 7 nucleotides align to TRBD1. The CDR3 runs to 14 residues. J gave up 2 bases and V 3 bases, and 3 bases lay outside the gene matches. The V gene's germline CDR1 is LNHDA and CDR2 SQIVND (reference sequence).

The genes are TRBV6-5 and TRBJ2-3, with TRBD1 matching over 9 bases. This CDR3 spans 15 amino acids. Trimming took 6 bases from V and 4 from J; bases not matched to a gene: 8. Germline V gives CDR1 MNHEY, CDR2 SVGAGI. CDR3 loop: CASRVPGQGADTQYF. The DNA for the CDR3 is TGTGCCAGCAGGGTCCCGGGACAGGGCGCAGATACGCAGTATTTT.

The J gene is TRBJ2-3, the V gene TRBV11-2; TRBD2 matches at 10 bases. The CDR3 length is 19 residues. V dropped 1 base and J dropped 0; count of bases not matched to a gene: 10. In germline, CDR1 is SGHAT, CDR2 FQNNGV. The CDR3 DNA sequence: TGTGCCAGCAGCTTAGGTCCTAGCGGGGGACTTTTTAGCACAGATACGCAGTATTTT. Translation gives CASSLGPSGGLFSTDTQYF.

This chain links TRBV12-5 with TRBJ1-3; no reliable D call. This CDR3 contains 17 residues. CDR1 is LGHNT and CDR2 is FRNRAP in the germline V gene. Trimming removed 0 bases at V and 0 bases at J, with 12 bases between. The CDR3 DNA reads as TGTGCTAGTGGTTTGGTACGTCTTCTGAGCTCTGGAAACACCATATATTTT. Its protein product is CASGLVRLLSSGNTIYF.

The chain uses TRBV6-1 and TRBJ2-7, with TRBD1 matching 9 bases. The V segment lost 1 base and the J segment 6 bases; nucleotides outside the gene matches: 7. Germline V gene sequence: CDR1 MNHNS, CDR2 SASEGT. This CDR3 is 15 amino acids long. This CDR3 reads CASSEGRTGVGEQYF. Here the CDR3 DNA reads TGTGCCAGCAGTGAAGGCAGGACAGGGGTGGGCGAGCAGTACTTC.

V usage is TRBV6-5 and J usage is TRBJ1-1; 8 bases are shared with TRBD1. Germline CDR1 and CDR2: MNHEY and SVGAGI. There are 14 residues in the CDR3. After removal of 4 bases from V and 0 bases from J, the junction contained 1 base not matched to a gene. Here the CDR3 reads CASSSGQVNTEAFF. The CDR3 coding sequence is TGTGCCAGCAGTTCGGGACAGGTGAACACTGAAGCTTTCTTT.

The chain employs TRBV27 and TRBJ2-7; 10 bases are a match to TRBD2. The CDR3 is 14 amino acids. Trimming cost V 4 bases and J 1 base; bases outside gene matches: 1. Germline V gene data show CDR1 as MNHEY and CDR2 as SMNVEV (reference sequence). The CDR3 reads CASSSTSGSYEQYF. In DNA, the CDR3 is TGTGCCAGCAGTTCGACTAGCGGGTCCTACGAGCAGTACTTC.

The table lists this clone with a count of one. The V gene is TRBV12-3 or TRBV12-4, the J gene TRBJ2-1, with D tentatively TRBD1 (5 bases). The V end was cut by 5 bases, the J end by 7 bases, with 9 bases between. This CDR3 region has 12 residues. CDR3 sequence: CASSPRVNEQFF. DNA of the CDR3: TGTGCCAGCAGTCCCAGGGTGAATGAGCAGTTCTTC.

The rearrangement links TRBV24-1 to TRBJ2-1; 7 bases fit TRBD2. CDR1 and CDR2 (germline): KGHDR, SFDVKD. This CDR3 comprises 16 residues. The V gene end was trimmed by 2 bases and the J gene end by 7 bases; junction bases not matched to a gene: 10. The CDR3 protein is CATSDSRLAGANEQFF. CDR3 bases: TGTGCCACCAGTGATTCTCGACTAGCCGGAGCGAATGAGCAGTTCTTC.

V usage is TRBV18 and J usage is TRBJ1-6; no clear D. V was shortened by 6 bases and J by 5 bases, with 17 bases between the two germline ends. The germline CDR1 and CDR2 sequences are KGHSH and LQKENI. The CDR3 runs to 16 residues. This chain's CDR3 is CASSLAQQNNNSPLHF. The CDR3 DNA reads as TGTGCCAGCTCTCTAGCCCAGCAGAATAATAATTCACCCCTCCACTTT.

The chain has TRBV5-1 and TRBJ2-7, with 7 bases matching TRBD2. Germline assignment: CDR1 SGHRS and CDR2 YFSETQ. V gave up 5 bases and J gave up 3 bases; unmatched junction bases: 14. CDR3 length: 16 amino acids. CDR3: CASRINLASGIYEQYF. In nucleotides, the CDR3 is TGCGCCAGCAGAATCAACTTGGCTAGCGGCATCTACGAGCAGTACTTC.

The gene calls are TRBV11-2 and TRBJ2-3, with D uncertain. CDR3 size: 14 residues. V was shortened by 0 bases and J by 0 bases, with 4 bases between the two germline ends. CDR1 is SGHAT, CDR2 FQNNGV, per germline. CDR3 in DNA: TGTGCCAGCAGCTTAGAATCGAGCACAGATACGCAGTATTTT. Its translation is CASSLESSTDTQYF.

Many counts were recorded for this clone. The gene calls are TRBV6-6 and TRBJ1-1; D might be TRBD1 (6 bases). The CDR3 is made up of 14 amino acids. The ends were cut back, 5 bases at V and 3 bases at J, with 13 bases in the middle. CDR1 MNHNY and CDR2 SVGAGI come from the germline V gene (reference sequence). CDR3 DNA: TGTGCCAGCAGTGAGACAGGTTTCCACACTGAAGCTTTCTTT. Translating gives CASSETGFHTEAFF.

DNA of the CDR3: TGCGCCAGCGACTATGGGCTAAAGACAGGGAACACTGAAGCTTTCTTT. Translated, it gives CASDYGLKTGNTEAFF. This chain connects TRBV4-1 to TRBJ1-1, with a possible D match to TRBD1 (6 bases). The length of the CDR3 is 16 residues. Germline V gene data show CDR1 as MGHRA and CDR2 as YSYEKL. Between the trimmed V and J ends, which lost 8 bases and 1 base, there was a span of 20 bases.

The V and J genes are TRBV9 and TRBJ2-5, with D maybe TRBD2 (6 bases). The germline CDR1 and CDR2 sequences are SGDLS and YYNGEE. Trimming pared 0 bases from V and 5 bases from J, leaving 14 bases between. CDR3 length: 15 amino acids. DNA for the CDR3: TGTGCCAGCAGCGTAGCTAGTACTAGCTCGGAGACCCAGTACTTC. Protein product: CASSVASTSSETQYF.

This clone was detected only a few times. The chain uses TRBV14 and TRBJ1-2; no clear D gene. V lost 0 bases, J lost 8 bases, and 16 bases lay in between. The CDR3 runs 15 residues. Looked up from germline, CDR1 is SGHDN and CDR2 is FVKESK. The CDR3 region has the DNA TGTGCCAGCAGCCAAGAATTCGGGTTACTTGGCGGCTACACCTTC. As protein: CASSQEFGLLGGYTF.

In its sample, this clone was seen once. The V gene is TRBV7-8, the J gene TRBJ2-7; 9 nucleotides align to TRBD2. The CDR3 covers 16 residues. The germline CDR1 and CDR2 sequences are SGHVS and FQNEAQ. Trimming removed 2 bases from V and 4 bases from J; junction bases left unmatched: 9. The CDR3 DNA is TGTGCCAGCAGCTTATTAGTCCTAGCGGGACTATACGAGCAGTACTTC. Its translation is CASSLLVLAGLYEQYF.

The gene calls are TRBV11-2 and TRBJ2-7, with D possibly TRBD1 on 5 matching bases. With 5 bases removed from V and 6 bases from J, the gap between germline ends came to 17 bases. The CDR3 is 14 residues long. Germline V gene lookup returns CDR1 SGHAT and CDR2 FQNNGV. The CDR3 DNA sequence: TGTGCCAGCAGCCCCTCCACCTGGGGCTCCGAGCAGTACTTC. Translated, it gives CASSPSTWGSEQYF.

This chain joins TRBV10-3 and TRBJ2-2; 12 positions match TRBD2. This CDR3 has 15 residues. Germline trimming cut 4 bases from V and 8 bases from J; bases unmatched to any gene: 5. The germline V gene encodes CDR1 ENHRY and CDR2 SYGVKD. CDR3 DNA sequence: TGTGCCATCAGTGGAGGGACTAGCGGGTCTGGGGAGCTGTTTTTT. The encoded protein is CAISGGTSGSGELFF.